Included here is one T cell receptor (beta chain) sequence, with context. The data were obtained in a study of blood T cell repertoires in COVID-19. Clones were sequenced by immunoSEQ multiplex PCR, and TCRdb holds only the in-frame ones, with some missing. The sample gives about 250,000 clones, roughly 86% of which show up once; under 2% is in the top ten. In germline, CDR1 is SGHRS, CDR2 YFSETQ. The CDR3 runs to 13 residues. V gave up 7 bases and J gave up 0 bases, with 8 bases separating them. The chain links TRBV5-1 to TRBJ2-1, with no clear D. The sequencing input was peripheral blood. The receptor's source is a woman aged 60-75 years who had recovered from COVID-19. The CDR3 DNA sequence: TGCGCCAGCCAGACAACCTCCTACAATGAGCAGTTCTTC. Translation: CASQTTSYNEQFF.